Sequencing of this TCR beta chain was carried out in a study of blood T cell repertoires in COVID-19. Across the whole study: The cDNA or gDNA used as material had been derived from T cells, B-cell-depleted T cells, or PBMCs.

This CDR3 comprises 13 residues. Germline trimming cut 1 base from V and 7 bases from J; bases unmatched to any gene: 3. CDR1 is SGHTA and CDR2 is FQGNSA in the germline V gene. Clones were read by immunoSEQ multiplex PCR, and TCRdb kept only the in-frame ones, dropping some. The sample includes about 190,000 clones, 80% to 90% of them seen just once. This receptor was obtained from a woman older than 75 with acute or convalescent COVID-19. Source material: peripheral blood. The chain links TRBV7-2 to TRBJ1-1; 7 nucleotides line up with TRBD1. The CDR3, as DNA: TGTGCCAGCAGCTTAGGGGGGACAGATGAAGCTTTCTTT. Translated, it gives CASSLGGTDEAFF.